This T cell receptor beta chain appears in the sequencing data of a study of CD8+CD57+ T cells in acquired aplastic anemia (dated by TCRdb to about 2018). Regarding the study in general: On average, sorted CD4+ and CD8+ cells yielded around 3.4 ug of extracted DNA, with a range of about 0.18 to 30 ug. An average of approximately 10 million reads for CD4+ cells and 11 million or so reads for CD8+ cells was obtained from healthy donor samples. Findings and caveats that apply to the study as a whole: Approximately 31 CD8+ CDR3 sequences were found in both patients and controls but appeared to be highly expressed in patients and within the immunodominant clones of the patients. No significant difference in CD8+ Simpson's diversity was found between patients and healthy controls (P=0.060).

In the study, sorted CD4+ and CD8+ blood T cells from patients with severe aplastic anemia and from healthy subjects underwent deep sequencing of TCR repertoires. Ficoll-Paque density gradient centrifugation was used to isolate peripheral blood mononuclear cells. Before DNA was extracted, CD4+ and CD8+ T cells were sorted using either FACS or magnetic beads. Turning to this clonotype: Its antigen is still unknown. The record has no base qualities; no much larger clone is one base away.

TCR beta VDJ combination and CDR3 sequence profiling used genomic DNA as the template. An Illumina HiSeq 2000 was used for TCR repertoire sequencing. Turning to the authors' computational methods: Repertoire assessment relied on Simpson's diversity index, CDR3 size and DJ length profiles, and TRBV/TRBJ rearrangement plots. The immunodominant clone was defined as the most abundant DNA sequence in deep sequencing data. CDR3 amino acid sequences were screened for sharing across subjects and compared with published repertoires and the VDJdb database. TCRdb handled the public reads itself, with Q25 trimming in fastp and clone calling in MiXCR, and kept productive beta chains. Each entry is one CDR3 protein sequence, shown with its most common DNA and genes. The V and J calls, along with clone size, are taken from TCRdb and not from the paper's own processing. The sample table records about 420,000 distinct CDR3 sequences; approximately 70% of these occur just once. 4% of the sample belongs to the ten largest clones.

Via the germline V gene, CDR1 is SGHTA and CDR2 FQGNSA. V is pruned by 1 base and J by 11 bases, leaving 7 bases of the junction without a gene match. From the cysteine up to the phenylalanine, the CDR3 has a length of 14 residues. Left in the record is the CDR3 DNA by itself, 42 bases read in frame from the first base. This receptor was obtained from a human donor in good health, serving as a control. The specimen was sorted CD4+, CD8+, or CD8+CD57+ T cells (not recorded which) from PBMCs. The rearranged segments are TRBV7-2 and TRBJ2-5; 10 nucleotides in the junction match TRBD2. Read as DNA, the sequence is TGTGCCAGCAGCTTAGGGTCAGCGGGGGGGAGGCAGTACTTC. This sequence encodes CASSLGSAGGRQYF.